The clone carrying this T cell receptor beta chain was observed at least ten times. A mixed TRB-A/B primer pool amplified rearranged TRB by multiplex touch-down PCR. TCRdb reanalysed the multiplex PCR reads using MiXCR and keeps one entry per CDR3 protein. Seen here are about 9,000 distinct CDR3 sequences, 20% to 25% observed once, and the top ten hold approximately 14%. The sample is drawn from a study of T cell repertoires in aging, cancer and after chemotherapy. The template was genomic DNA from peripheral blood, not RNA. CDR3 length: 14 amino acids. Trimming shortened V by 4 bases and J by 0 bases, and 8 bases separated the two germline ends. CDR1 is MNHNS and CDR2 is SASEGT in the germline V gene.

The TCR was taken from a human donor with a blood cancer. The donor label of this sample is uncertain. Sequencing input: blood. The V call is TRBV6-1, the J call TRBJ2-3; no clear D. The CDR3 loop is CASSGTASTDTQYF. The CDR3 DNA follows: TGTGCCAGCAGTGGGACGGCTAGCACAGATACGCAGTATTTT.